A selection of T cell receptor beta chains follows, all from one sample in a study of graft-versus-host responses after intestinal transplantation. Sequenced by immunoSEQ multiplex PCR; TCRdb stores in-frame clones only, minus some. This sample carries about 10,000 clones, roughly a third of them seen once, and the ten largest clones take about 13%. Sequencing was performed on alloreactive CD8+ T cells from a mixed lymphocyte reaction culture, taken before intestinal transplant. The receptors come from a human patient who received an intestinal transplant. Each CDR3 is given with its conserved first and last residue. A D gene is named only where the DNA matches it firmly. Part of the rows lack a size; the others show once, few, many or a class for expanded clones.

v_gene,j_gene,d_gene,abundance,CDR3nt,CDR3aa
TRBV28,TRBJ1-1,.,few,TGTGCCAGCAGTATAACGCAGGGCCCCGGCACTGAAGCTTTCTTT,CASSITQGPGTEAFF
TRBV27,TRBJ1-1,.,.,TGTGCCAGCAGTCCTATCGGTGAGATCTCTGAAGCTTTCTTT,CASSPIGEISEAFF
TRBV4-1,TRBJ1-1,TRBD1,.,TGCGCCAGCAGCCTGACAGGGACCTCGAACACTGAAGCTTTCTTT,CASSLTGTSNTEAFF
TRBV20-1,TRBJ1-2,TRBD1,.,TGCAGTGCCACAGGGGCATTCACCTTC,CSATGAFTF
TRBV9,TRBJ2-3,.,few,TGTGCCAGCAGCGTGGGCCGACCCACAGATACGCAGTATTTT,CASSVGRPTDTQYF
TRBV4-1,TRBJ2-5,TRBD1,once,TGCGCCAGCAGCCTCTGGGACAGGGTCCAAGAGACCCAGTACTTC,CASSLWDRVQETQYF
TRBV2,TRBJ2-3,TRBD1,few,TGTGCCAGCAGTGGTGGGACCGGGACAGCTCTTATCACAGATACGCAGTATTTT,CASSGGTGTALITDTQYF
TRBV10-3,TRBJ2-1,TRBD2,medium-sized,TGTGCCATCAGTGAGTCGTTGACTAGCGGGTACAATGAGCAGTTCTTC,CAISESLTSGYNEQFF
TRBV28,TRBJ1-5,TRBD1,few,TGTGCCAGCAGTTCACCTAACAGGGGGCGTAATCAGCCCCAGCATTTT,CASSSPNRGRNQPQHF
TRBV4-1,TRBJ2-1,TRBD1,few,TGCGCCAGCAGCCACGTATTTCCGGGACAGGGATTGTATGAGCAGTTCTTC,CASSHVFPGQGLYEQFF
TRBV4-1,TRBJ1-1,.,.,TGCGCCAGCAGCCAAGATCAGGGGTTGAACACTGAAGCTTTCTTT,CASSQDQGLNTEAFF
TRBV6-4,TRBJ2-3,TRBD2,.,TGTGCCAGCAGTGACTCTAGCGGGAACACAGATACGCAGTATTTT,CASSDSSGNTDTQYF
TRBV15,TRBJ2-2,TRBD1,.,TGTGCCACCGGGGAAGGACAGGGTTGGACCGGGGAGCTGTTTTTT,CATGEGQGWTGELFF
TRBV15,TRBJ2-7,.,.,TGTGCCACCAGCAGAAAGGGGCGCGACGAGCAGTACTTC,CATSRKGRDEQYF
TRBV18,TRBJ2-7,.,.,TGTGCCAGCTCACCACCCGACTCCTACGAGCAGTACTTC,CASSPPDSYEQYF
TRBV10-2,TRBJ2-7,TRBD1,.,TGCGCCAGCAGGGGACAGGGATCCCCCTCCTACGAGCAGTACTTC,CASRGQGSPSYEQYF
TRBV7-9,TRBJ2-3,.,.,TGTGCCAGCAGGAGGGGGTCAGATACGCAGTATTTT,CASRRGSDTQYF
TRBV13,TRBJ2-5,TRBD2,.,TGTGCCAGCAGCCCCCCGGGACTAGCTAGGCAGACCCAGTACTTC,CASSPPGLARQTQYF
TRBV10-2,TRBJ1-5,.,once,TGCGCCAGCAGTCTAGTCGGGGGTGGGAGTCAGCCCCAGCATTTT,CASSLVGGGSQPQHF
TRBV28,TRBJ2-7,.,.,TGTGCCAGCAGTTTAGCAGGGTCCAACGAGCAGTACTTC,CASSLAGSNEQYF
TRBV15,TRBJ2-6,.,few,TGTGCCACCAGCAGAGCAGCGGAGGGGGCCAACGTCCTGACTTTC,CATSRAAEGANVLTF
TRBV2,TRBJ1-1,.,.,TGTGCCAGCATTGCAGGCACGAACACTGAAGCTTTCTTT,CASIAGTNTEAFF
TRBV4-1,TRBJ2-5,.,.,TGCGCCAGCAGCCGGGGGCCCTGGATAGAGACCCAGTACTTC,CASSRGPWIETQYF
TRBV5-1,TRBJ2-4,.,.,TGCGCCAGCAGCTTGACCGGGTCGGAAAACATTCAGTACTTC,CASSLTGSENIQYF
TRBV6-5,TRBJ2-5,.,.,TGTGCCAGCAGTCACAGGGTCGGGGAGACCCAGTACTTC,CASSHRVGETQYF
TRBV28,TRBJ2-5,.,few,TGTGCCAGCAGTTTTACAGCCCTGCAAGAGACCCAGTACTTC,CASSFTALQETQYF
TRBV28,TRBJ1-1,TRBD1,.,TGTGCCAGCAGTTTAGGGACAGCGAACACTGAAGCTTTCTTT,CASSLGTANTEAFF
TRBV2,TRBJ2-3,TRBD2,.,TGTGCCAGCAGTGAGGGGTTAGCGGGAGCGTCAGATACGCAGTATTTT,CASSEGLAGASDTQYF
TRBV7-9,TRBJ2-1,TRBD1,.,TGTGCCAGCAGCTTAGTAGGGACAGAAAGCAATGAGCAGTTCTTC,CASSLVGTESNEQFF
TRBV4-1,TRBJ1-2,.,.,TGCGCCAGCAGACGCTACTGGGGAGGGTATGGCTACACCTTC,CASRRYWGGYGYTF
TRBV7-9,TRBJ1-1,.,.,TGTGCCAGCAGCTTTGAGAAGAACACTGAAGCTTTCTTT,CASSFEKNTEAFF
TRBV30,TRBJ2-5,TRBD1,.,TGTGCCTGGAGTGTCGGGACAGGGGGACAAGAGACCCAGTACTTC,CAWSVGTGGQETQYF
TRBV13,TRBJ1-2,TRBD1,few,TGCGCCAGCAGTCAAACAGGGGGTGGGCTCTATGGCTACACCTTC,CASSQTGGGLYGYTF
TRBV25-1,TRBJ1-2,.,few,TGTGCCAGCAGTGAATATTTCGGGGAGGCTAACTATGGCTACACCTTC,CASSEYFGEANYGYTF
TRBV18,TRBJ2-7,.,.,TGTGCCAGCTCACTACTTTATCTTACCTACGAGCAGTACTTC,CASSLLYLTYEQYF
TRBV2,TRBJ2-1,TRBD2,few,TGTGCCAGCAGTGTCCCGGCTAGCGGGAGGGCGGATGAGCAGTTCTTC,CASSVPASGRADEQFF
TRBV11-2,TRBJ2-1,TRBD2,.,TGTGCCACCCTCGGACTAGCGGGAGGCTCATACTACAATGAGCAGTTCTTC,CATLGLAGGSYYNEQFF
TRBV18,TRBJ1-4,TRBD1,few,TGTGCCAGCTCACTGCCCGGGACAGGGGGCGAAAAACTGTTTTTT,CASSLPGTGGEKLFF
TRBV27,TRBJ2-1,TRBD2,.,TGTGCCAGCAGTTTCGGGACTAGCGGGAACAATGAGCAGTTCTTC,CASSFGTSGNNEQFF
TRBV7-9,TRBJ1-1,.,.,TGTGCCAGCAGCTACCCTCCGGGGGGAAACACTGAAGCTTTCTTT,CASSYPPGGNTEAFF
TRBV2,TRBJ2-2,TRBD1,.,TGTGCCAGCAGTCACGGACAGGGCCCGGAGCTGTTTTTT,CASSHGQGPELFF
TRBV27,TRBJ1-3,TRBD1,medium-sized,TGTGCCAGCAGTCAAAGACAGGGGTATGGAAACACCATATATTTT,CASSQRQGYGNTIYF
TRBV7-2,TRBJ2-3,TRBD2,few,TGTGCCAGCAGCTTAACGGCTAGCGGGAGGATTGGGGATACGCAGTATTTT,CASSLTASGRIGDTQYF
TRBV5-1,TRBJ1-1,TRBD1,medium-sized,TGCGCCAGCAGCTTGGCGGGACAGGGGTCCCCTGAAGCTTTCTTT,CASSLAGQGSPEAFF
TRBV5-1,TRBJ2-1,TRBD2,.,TGCGCCAGCAGCTTGGTGGGAGGGGTCAGGTTCTTC,CASSLVGGVRFF
TRBV2,TRBJ2-7,.,few,TGTGCCAGCAGTCGACAGGACTCCTACGAGCAGTACTTC,CASSRQDSYEQYF
TRBV5-5,TRBJ2-7,TRBD1,few,TGTGCCAGCAGCGGAACAGGGGACAGTGACTACGAGCAGTACTTC,CASSGTGDSDYEQYF
TRBV15,TRBJ2-5,.,few,TGTGCCACCAGCAGAGATCAGGTAGAGACCCAGTACTTC,CATSRDQVETQYF
TRBV28,TRBJ2-7,.,few,TGTGCCAGCAGTCCACAGGGATATTACTACGAGCAGTACTTC,CASSPQGYYYEQYF
TRBV4-2,TRBJ1-5,.,.,TGTGCCAGCGGGCAGGGCCAGCCCCAGCATTTT,CASGQGQPQHF
TRBV2,TRBJ1-5,.,.,TGTGCCAGCAGTGAATCAGGGCTTGGTCAGCCCCAGCATTTT,CASSESGLGQPQHF
TRBV4-1,TRBJ1-2,.,.,TGCGCCAGCAGCCAAGATCCCGGGGAAATGAGGGGCTACACCTTC,CASSQDPGEMRGYTF
TRBV2,TRBJ2-7,.,few,TGTGCCACTGCCCCTATCTACGAGCAGTACTTC,CATAPIYEQYF
TRBV6-5,TRBJ2-5,TRBD2,.,TGTGCCAGCAGTGGACTAGCGGGGGGACAAGAGACCCAGTACTTC,CASSGLAGGQETQYF
TRBV19,TRBJ1-2,.,few,TGTGCCAGTAAAGAGGCTGGGAGTTATGGCTACACCTTC,CASKEAGSYGYTF
TRBV30,TRBJ2-7,.,.,TGTGCCTGGAGTTCGGGCAGGGACTACGAGCAGTACTTC,CAWSSGRDYEQYF
TRBV20-1,TRBJ2-1,.,.,TGCAGCCCTACCTCCGGCAATGAGCAGTTCTTC,CSPTSGNEQFF